This T cell receptor beta chain appears in the sequencing data of a study of beta chain features in type 1 diabetes. At the level of the study: Sorted cells, 90 million to 130 million in number, were examined across all samples. Whole-study findings and limits: Fewer insertions but more deletions were seen at VDJ junctions in type 1 diabetes patients. There was a possibility that cDNA sequencing over-represented cells with high TCR expression. Among all four CD4+ subsets, Type 1 diabetes patients had TCRB CDR3s that were moderately but significantly shorter.

In this sample, this clone turned up a few times. Antigen unknown. Sort purity for all populations was recorded as exceeding 98%. TCRB transcripts that were expressed got sequenced, as all of the isolated RNA had been reverse transcribed. Using immunoSEQ multiplex PCR, the repertoire was profiled, and TCRdb retains in-frame clones only, with some absent. The sample includes 250,000 to 350,000 clones, 15% of them seen just once. Sample: naive CD4+ T cells from blood. The sequence was collected from a man aged 18 to 30 with type 1 diabetes.

The CDR3 sequence is CASSELGTRTKNIQYF. The CDR3 DNA sequence: TGTGCCAGCAGTGAACTGGGAACTAGGACCAAAAACATTCAGTACTTC. V usage is TRBV6-1 and J usage is TRBJ2-4, with D perhaps matching TRBD2 (5 bases). Germline values: CDR1 MNHNS, CDR2 SASEGT. V was trimmed by 2 bases and J by 2 bases, leaving 13 bases between them. CDR3 length equals 16 residues.